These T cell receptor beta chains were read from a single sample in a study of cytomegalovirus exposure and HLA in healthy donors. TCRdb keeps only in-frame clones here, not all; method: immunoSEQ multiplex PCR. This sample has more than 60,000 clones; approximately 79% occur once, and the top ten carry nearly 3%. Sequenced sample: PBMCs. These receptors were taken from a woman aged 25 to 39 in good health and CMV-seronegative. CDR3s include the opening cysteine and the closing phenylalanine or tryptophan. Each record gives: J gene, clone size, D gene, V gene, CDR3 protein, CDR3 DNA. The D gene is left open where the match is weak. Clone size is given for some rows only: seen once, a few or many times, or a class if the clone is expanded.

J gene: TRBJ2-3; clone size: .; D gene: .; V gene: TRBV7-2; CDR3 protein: CASSSRGADTQYF; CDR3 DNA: TGTGCCAGCAGCTCCAGGGGTGCAGATACGCAGTATTTT
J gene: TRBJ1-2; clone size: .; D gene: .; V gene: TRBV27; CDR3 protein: CASSFKPGGGYTF; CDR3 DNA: TGTGCCAGCTCCTTTAAGCCAGGTGGCGGCTACACCTTC
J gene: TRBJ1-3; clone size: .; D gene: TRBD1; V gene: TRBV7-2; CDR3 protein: CASSFDRGPGNTIYF; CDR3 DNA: TGTGCCAGCAGCTTCGACAGGGGCCCTGGAAACACCATATATTTT
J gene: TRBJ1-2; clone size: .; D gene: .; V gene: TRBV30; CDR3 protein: CAWSAMEQGYGYTF; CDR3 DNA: TGTGCCTGGAGTGCTATGGAACAGGGTTATGGCTACACCTTC
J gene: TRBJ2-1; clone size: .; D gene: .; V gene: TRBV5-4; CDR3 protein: CASSSLSGYNYNEQFF; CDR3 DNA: TGTGCCAGCAGCTCGTTAAGCGGGTATAACTACAATGAGCAGTTCTTC
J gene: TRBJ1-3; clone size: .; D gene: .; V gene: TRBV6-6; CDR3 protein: CASRGLLSGNTIYF; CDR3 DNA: TGTGCCAGCAGAGGACTGTTGAGTGGAAACACCATATATTTT
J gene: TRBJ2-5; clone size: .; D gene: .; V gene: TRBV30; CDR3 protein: CAWSVGDAQETQYF; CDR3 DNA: TGTGCCTGGAGTGTGGGAGACGCCCAAGAGACCCAGTACTTC
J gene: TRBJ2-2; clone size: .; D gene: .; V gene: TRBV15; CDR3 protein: CATSRGGGLPNGELFF; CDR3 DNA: TGTGCCACCAGCAGAGGCGGGGGCCTACCTAACGGGGAGCTGTTTTTT
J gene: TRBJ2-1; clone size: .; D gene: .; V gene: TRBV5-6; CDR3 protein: CASSLKGLSSNEQFF; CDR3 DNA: TGTGCCAGCAGCCTGAAGGGACTTAGTAGTAATGAGCAGTTCTTC
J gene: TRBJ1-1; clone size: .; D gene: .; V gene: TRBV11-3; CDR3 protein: CASSLARGGSEAFF; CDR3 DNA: TGTGCCAGCAGCTTAGCCAGGGGCGGAAGTGAAGCTTTCTTT
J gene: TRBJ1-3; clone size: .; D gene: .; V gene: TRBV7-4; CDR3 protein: CAPSGGNTIYF; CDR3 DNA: TGTGCCCCCAGCGGGGGAAACACCATATATTTT
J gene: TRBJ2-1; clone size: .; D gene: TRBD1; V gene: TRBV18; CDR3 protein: CASSPGTGQEQFF; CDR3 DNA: TGTGCCAGCTCACCGGGGACAGGGCAGGAGCAGTTCTTC
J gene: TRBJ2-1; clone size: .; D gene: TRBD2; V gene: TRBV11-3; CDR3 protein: CASSPRDSGREQFF; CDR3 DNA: TGTGCCAGCAGCCCCCGGGATAGCGGGAGAGAGCAGTTCTTC
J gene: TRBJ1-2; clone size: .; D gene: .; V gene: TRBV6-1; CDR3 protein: CASSEGQYYGYTF; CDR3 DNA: TGTGCCAGCAGTGAAGGGCAGTACTATGGCTACACCTTC
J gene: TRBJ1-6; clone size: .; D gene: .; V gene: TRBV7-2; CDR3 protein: CASSPSRVWNSPLHF; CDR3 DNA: TGTGCCAGCAGCCCTAGCCGGGTATGGAATTCACCCCTCCACTTT
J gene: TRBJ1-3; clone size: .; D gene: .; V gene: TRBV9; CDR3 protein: CASSVGTAGNTIYF; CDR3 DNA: TGTGCCAGCAGCGTAGGGACAGCCGGAAACACCATATATTTT
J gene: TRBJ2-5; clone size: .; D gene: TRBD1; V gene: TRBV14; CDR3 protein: CASNRGQGRRETQYF; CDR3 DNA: TGTGCCAGCAACCGAGGACAGGGCCGCCGAGAGACCCAGTACTTC
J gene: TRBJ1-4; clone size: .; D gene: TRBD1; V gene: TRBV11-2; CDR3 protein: CASSLGTGGYEKLFF; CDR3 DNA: TGTGCCAGCAGCTTAGGGACAGGGGGCTATGAAAAACTGTTTTTT
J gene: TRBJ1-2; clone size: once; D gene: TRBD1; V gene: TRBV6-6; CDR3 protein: CASSSGQAIIYGYTF; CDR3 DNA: TGTGCCAGCAGTTCGGGACAGGCGATAATTTATGGCTACACCTTC
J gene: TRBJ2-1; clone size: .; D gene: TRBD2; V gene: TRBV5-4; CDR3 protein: CASSGGGGQYNEQFF; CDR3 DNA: TGTGCCAGCAGCGGCGGGGGGGGTCAATACAATGAGCAGTTCTTC
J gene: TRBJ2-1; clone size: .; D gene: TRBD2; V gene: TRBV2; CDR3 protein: CASVLLAGEQFF; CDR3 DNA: TGTGCCAGCGTTTTACTAGCGGGGGAGCAGTTCTTC
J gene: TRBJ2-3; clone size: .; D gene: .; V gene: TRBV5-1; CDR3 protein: CASSEETATQYF; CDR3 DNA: TGCGCCAGCAGCGAGGAAACCGCTACGCAGTATTTT
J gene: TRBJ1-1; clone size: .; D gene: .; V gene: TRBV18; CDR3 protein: CASAGRGADTEAFF; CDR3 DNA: TGTGCCAGCGCAGGCCGGGGGGCGGACACTGAAGCTTTCTTT
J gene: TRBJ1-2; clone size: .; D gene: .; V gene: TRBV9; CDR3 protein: CASSVFDQASYGYTF; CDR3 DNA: TGTGCCAGCAGCGTATTTGACCAGGCATCCTATGGCTACACCTTC
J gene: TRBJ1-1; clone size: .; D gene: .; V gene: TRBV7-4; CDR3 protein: CASSSNRTEAFF; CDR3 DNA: TGTGCCAGCAGCTCCAATCGGACTGAAGCTTTCTTT
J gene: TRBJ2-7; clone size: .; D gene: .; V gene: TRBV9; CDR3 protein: CASSVGGGGHYEQYF; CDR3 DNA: TGTGCCAGCAGCGTAGGGGGAGGGGGGCACTACGAGCAGTACTTC
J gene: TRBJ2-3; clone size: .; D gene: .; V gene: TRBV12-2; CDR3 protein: CASRLGGVDTQYF; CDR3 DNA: TGTGCAAGTCGCTTAGGGGGGGTAGATACGCAGTATTTT
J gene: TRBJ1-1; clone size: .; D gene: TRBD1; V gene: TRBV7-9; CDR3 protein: CASSLFGTGGAGTEAFF; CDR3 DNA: TGTGCCAGCAGCTTATTTGGGACAGGGGGCGCGGGCACTGAAGCTTTCTTT
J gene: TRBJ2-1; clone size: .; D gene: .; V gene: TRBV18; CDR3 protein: CASSSSRESEIF; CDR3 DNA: TGTGCCAGCTCCTCCAGTAGGGAGAGTGAAATCTTC
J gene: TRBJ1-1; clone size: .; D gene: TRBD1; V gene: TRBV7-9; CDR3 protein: CASSSARTGGMNTEAFF; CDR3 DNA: TGTGCCAGCAGCTCAGCACGGACAGGGGGTATGAACACTGAAGCTTTCTTT
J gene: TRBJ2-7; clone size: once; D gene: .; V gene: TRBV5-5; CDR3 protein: CASSLEAGFSYEQYF; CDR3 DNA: TGTGCCAGCAGCTTGGAGGCAGGGTTCTCCTACGAGCAGTACTTC
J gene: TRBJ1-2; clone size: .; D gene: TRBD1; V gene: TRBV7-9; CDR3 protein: CASSSDRADGYTF; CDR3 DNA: TGTGCCAGCAGCTCGGACAGGGCGGATGGCTACACCTTC
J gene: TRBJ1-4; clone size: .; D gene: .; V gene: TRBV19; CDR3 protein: CASSIATVPPNEKLFF; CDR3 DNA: TGTGCCAGTAGTATAGCGACAGTTCCCCCTAATGAAAAACTGTTTTTT
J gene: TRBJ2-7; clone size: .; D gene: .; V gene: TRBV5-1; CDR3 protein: CASAGQYEQYF; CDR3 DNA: TGCGCCAGCGCGGGACAGTACGAGCAGTACTTC
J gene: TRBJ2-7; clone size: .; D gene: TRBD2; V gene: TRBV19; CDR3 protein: CASSVTSGASYEQYF; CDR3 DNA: TGTGCCAGTAGTGTGACTAGCGGGGCCTCCTACGAGCAGTACTTC
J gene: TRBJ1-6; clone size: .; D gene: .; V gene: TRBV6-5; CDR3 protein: CASSWRGTSSPLHF; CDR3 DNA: TGTGCCAGCAGTTGGCGGGGGACAAGTTCACCCCTCCACTTT
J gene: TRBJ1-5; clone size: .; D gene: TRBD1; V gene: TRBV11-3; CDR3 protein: CASSPWTGGEEPQHF; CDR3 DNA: TGTGCCAGCAGCCCATGGACAGGGGGTGAAGAGCCCCAGCATTTT
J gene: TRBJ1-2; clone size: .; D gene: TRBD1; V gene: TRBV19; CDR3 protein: CASSYDRGHGYTF; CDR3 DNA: TGTGCCAGTAGTTATGACAGGGGACATGGCTACACCTTC
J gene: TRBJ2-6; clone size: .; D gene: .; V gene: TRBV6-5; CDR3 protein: CASSPGFSGANVLTF; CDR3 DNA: TGTGCCAGCAGTCCCGGTTTCTCTGGGGCCAACGTCCTGACTTTC
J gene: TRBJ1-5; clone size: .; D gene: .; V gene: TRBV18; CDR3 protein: CASSPTVSNQPQHF; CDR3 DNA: TGTGCCAGCTCACCGACTGTTAGCAATCAGCCCCAGCATTTT
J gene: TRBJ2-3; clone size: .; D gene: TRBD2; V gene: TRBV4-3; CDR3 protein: CASSQDAGTSGRGTQYF; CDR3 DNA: TGCGCCAGCAGCCAAGATGCCGGGACTAGCGGGAGAGGCACGCAGTATTTT
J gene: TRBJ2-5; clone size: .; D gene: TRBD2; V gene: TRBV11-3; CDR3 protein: CASSSPLAGMEETQYF; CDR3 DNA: TGTGCCAGCAGCTCTCCCCTAGCGGGAATGGAAGAGACCCAGTACTTC
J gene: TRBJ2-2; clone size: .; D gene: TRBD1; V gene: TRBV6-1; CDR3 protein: CASSEFPGGPGELFF; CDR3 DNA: TGTGCCAGCAGTGAATTCCCAGGGGGCCCCGGGGAGCTGTTTTTT
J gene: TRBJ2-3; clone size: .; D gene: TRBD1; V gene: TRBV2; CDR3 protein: CASRGQGLSTDTQYF; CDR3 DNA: TGTGCCAGCAGGGGACAGGGGTTGAGCACAGATACGCAGTATTTT
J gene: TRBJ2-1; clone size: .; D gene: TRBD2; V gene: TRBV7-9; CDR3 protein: CASSFGPGLYAYNEQFF; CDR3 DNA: TGTGCCAGCAGCTTTGGGCCGGGACTATACGCCTACAATGAGCAGTTCTTC
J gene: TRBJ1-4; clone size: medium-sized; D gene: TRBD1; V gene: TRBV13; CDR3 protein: CASKTTGTTNEKLFF; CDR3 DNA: TGTGCCAGCAAGACGACAGGGACAACTAATGAAAAACTGTTTTTT
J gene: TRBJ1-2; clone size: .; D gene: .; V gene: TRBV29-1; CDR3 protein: CSVVLGDGYTF; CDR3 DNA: TGCAGCGTTGTTTTGGGCGATGGCTACACCTTC
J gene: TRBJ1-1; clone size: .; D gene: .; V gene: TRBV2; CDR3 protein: CASTVYRTMNTEAFF; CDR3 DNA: TGTGCCAGCACTGTTTACAGAACGATGAACACTGAAGCTTTCTTT
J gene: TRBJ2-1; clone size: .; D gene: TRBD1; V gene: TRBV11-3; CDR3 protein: CASSSGLTVTGGDEQFF; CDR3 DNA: TGTGCCAGCAGCTCCGGATTAACGGTTACAGGGGGCGATGAGCAGTTCTTC
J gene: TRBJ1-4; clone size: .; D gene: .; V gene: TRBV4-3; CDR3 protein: CASSQDRGLATNEKLFF; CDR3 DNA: TGCGCCAGCAGCCAAGATAGGGGCCTAGCAACTAATGAAAAACTGTTTTTT